The subject of this entry is one T cell receptor (beta chain). CDR1 and CDR2 (germline): SNHLY, FYNNEI. V gave up 7 bases and J gave up 8 bases; unmatched junction bases: 8. The CDR3 covers 13 residues. The donor cohort consisted entirely of Caucasian adults residing in Nashville, Tennessee. The sample comes from a study of shared clonotypes between healthy human individuals. The table came from immunoSEQ multiplex PCR; TCRdb's copy has only in-frame clones and leaves some out. The sample holds roughly 2.5 million clones, approximately 90% seen once. The gene calls are TRBV2 and TRBJ2-4, with 7 bases that match TRBD2. This receptor was obtained from a man aged 18 to 35 in good health. Sequences were obtained from naive CD4+ T cells sorted from blood. The subset is: CD45RA+ positively selected. CDR3 DNA: TGTGCCAGCAAACAGAGACTAGCAGACATTCAGTACTTC. Translating it yields CASKQRLADIQYF.